A single sample is the source of the 20 T cell receptor beta chains below, sequenced in a study of CD8+ T cells in alopecia areata. It was cDNA, reverse transcribed from extracted RNA, that served as the sequencing template. The protocol was immunoSEQ multiplex PCR, while the TCRdb copy is restricted to in-frame clones and leaves out a portion. Here the sample spans about 150,000 clones, less than 65% being singletons. Sequencing was carried out using CD8+ T cells sorted from blood. These TCRs come from a human donor in good health.

This chain joins TRBV9 and TRBJ2-1; TRBD2 matches at 10 bases. Germline CDR1 SGDLS, CDR2 YYNGEE. This CDR3 spans 16 amino acids. The ends lost 4 bases at V and 0 bases at J; junction bases unmatched: 4. The CDR3 DNA sequence: TGTGCCAGCAGCACTAGCGGGATCCCCTCCTACAATGAGCAGTTCTTC. Translated, it gives CASSTSGIPSYNEQFF.

This clone was observed once. V gene TRBV9 combines with J gene TRBJ1-1; weak D call: TRBD1 (5 bases). Between the trimmed V and J ends, which lost 3 bases and 8 bases, there was a span of 14 bases. Germline CDR1 reads SGDLS; CDR2 reads YYNGEE. The CDR3 consists of 13 residues. CDR3 protein: CASSDPPGREAFF. In DNA form, the CDR3 reads TGTGCCAGCAGCGACCCTCCGGGGCGCGAAGCTTTCTTT.

This clone was seen only a few times. The rearrangement links TRBV29-1 to TRBJ2-7, with D perhaps given as TRBD1 or TRBD2 (5 bases each). In germline, CDR1 is SQVTM, CDR2 ANQGSEA. V lost 5 bases to trimming and J lost 3 bases, with 14 bases between them. The CDR3 loop spans 13 amino acids. In DNA, the CDR3 is TGCAGCGTTAGGGACGGCGATTACTACGAGCAGTACTTC. It translates to CSVRDGDYYEQYF.

This clone has only one observation. The conserved phenylalanine or tryptophan is not found at the CDR3 terminus, so this likely reflects a read error. As DNA, the CDR3 is TGTGCCAGCAGCTTAGCCCGACTAGCGGGCTCCCCCAAGATCGACGAGCAGTACATC. Protein sequence: CASSLARLAGSPKIDEQYI. This chain links TRBV7-8 with TRBJ2-7, with TRBD2 identical over 10 bases. CDR3 length equals 19 residues. Germline CDR1 SGHVS, CDR2 FQNEAQ. The junction had 16 bases not matched to a gene; V was cut back by 0 bases and J by 5 bases.

V usage is TRBV2 and J usage is TRBJ2-3, with 8 bases that match TRBD1. V shed 6 bases, J shed 4 bases, and the junction held 9 bases outside the gene matches. Germline values: CDR1 SNHLY, CDR2 FYNNEI. The CDR3 runs to 15 residues. Written as DNA, the CDR3 is TGTGCCAGCAGCGGACAGGGCTTTCAGCCAGATACGCAGTATTTT. Its translation is CASSGQGFQPDTQYF.

In its sample, this clone was seen a few times. This CDR3 is also generated by other DNA sequences in the sample. The chain links TRBV7-9 to TRBJ2-5; D unclear. Trimming removed 5 bases from V and 2 bases from J, with 3 bases in between. Germline V CDR1 and CDR2: SEHNR, FQNEAQ (reference sequence). The CDR3 loop spans 11 amino acids. The CDR3 reads CASSLQETQYF. As DNA, the CDR3 is TGTGCCAGCAGCCTACAAGAGACCCAGTACTTC.

This clone showed up just once. J is TRBJ2-1 and V is TRBV5-4, with 7 positions matching TRBD1. Germline lookup yields CDR1 SGHNT and CDR2 YYREEE (reference sequence). V lost 2 bases and J lost 4; bases outside the gene matches: 6. CDR3 size: 15 residues. CDR3: CASSFGQEIYNEQFF. As DNA, the CDR3 is TGTGCCAGCAGCTTCGGACAGGAGATTTACAATGAGCAGTTCTTC. Variable domain in full (rest from reference TRBV5-4 and TRBJ2-1): ETGVTQSPTHLIKTRGQQVTLRCSSQSGHNTVSWYQQALGQGPQFIFQYYREEENGRGNFPPRFSGLQFPNYSSELNVNALELDDSALYLCASSFGQEIYNEQFFGPGTRLTVL.

Notes on this clone: The same CDR3 can be traced to other DNA sequences in this sample. J is TRBJ2-3 and V is TRBV9; D is tentatively TRBD1 or TRBD2 (5 bases each). The CDR3 length is 13 residues. The germline V gene encodes CDR1 SGDLS and CDR2 YYNGEE. Deletions cut 3 bases from V and 2 bases from J, with 7 bases between. This chain's CDR3 is CASSGGTTDTQYF. CDR3 in DNA: TGTGCCAGCAGCGGTGGGACCACAGATACGCAGTATTTT. Full variable domain (rest looked up from reference TRBV9 and TRBJ2-3): DSGVTQTPKHLITATGQRVTLRCSPRSGDLSVYWYQQSLDQGLQFLIQYYNGEERAKGNILERFSAQQFPDLHSELNLSSLELGDSALYFCASSGGTTDTQYFGPGTRLTVL.

J is TRBJ2-7 and V is TRBV27; a weak D match, TRBD2 (6 bases). This CDR3 spans 14 amino acids. Germline values: CDR1 MNHEY, CDR2 SMNVEV (reference sequence). Trimming pared 5 bases from V and 5 bases from J, leaving 16 bases between. The CDR3 is CASSPAGSSHEQYF. The CDR3 DNA follows: TGTGCCAGCAGTCCCGCGGGGAGTTCCCACGAGCAGTACTTC.

The chain joins TRBV29-1 to TRBJ2-1, with D tentatively TRBD1 (5 bases). Looked up from germline, CDR1 is SQVTM and CDR2 is ANQGSEA. The CDR3 sequence is 15 residues long. Trimming pared 5 bases from V and 7 bases from J, leaving 21 bases between. The CDR3 spells CSVRVPSAGRNEQFF. The CDR3 DNA follows: TGCAGCGTTCGGGTTCCCTCCGCAGGGCGGAATGAGCAGTTCTTC.

J is TRBJ2-7 and V is TRBV28; 7 nucleotides match TRBD2. The CDR3 is 13 residues long. With 4 bases clipped from V and 3 bases from J, the junction kept 3 bases outside the gene matches. Germline loops: CDR1 MDHEN, CDR2 SYDVKM. The CDR3 is CASSSGGGYEQYF. Written as DNA, the CDR3 is TGTGCCAGCAGTTCGGGGGGTGGCTACGAGCAGTACTTC.

CDR3 region: CASRSGTGAARETQYF. CDR3 DNA sequence: TGTGCCAGCAGGTCCGGGACAGGGGCTGCCCGTGAGACCCAGTACTTC. The rearrangement joins TRBV6-6 to TRBJ2-5; the match to TRBD1 covers 10 bases. This CDR3 has 16 residues. J was trimmed by 5 bases and V by 6 bases; bases with no gene match: 12. The germline V gene has CDR1 MNHNY and CDR2 SVGAGI (reference sequence).

The J gene is TRBJ1-3, the V gene TRBV2, with D hard to call. The CDR3 spans 13 residues. Germline CDR1 reads SNHLY; CDR2 reads FYNNEI. V gave up 6 bases and J gave up 2 bases, with 8 bases separating them. The CDR3 region has the DNA TGTGCCAGCAGCGCTGTAGCTGGAAACACCATATATTTT. Translation gives CASSAVAGNTIYF.

This clone was seen a handful of times. J is TRBJ1-1 and V is TRBV11-2; D not certain. The CDR3 spans 14 residues. Trimming left V 3 bases short and J 1 base short, with 9 bases between. Germline V gene lookup returns CDR1 SGHAT and CDR2 FQNNGV. CDR3 coding DNA: TGTGCCAGCAGCTTGAGCGTTGGGAACACTGAAGCTTTCTTT. Protein product: CASSLSVGNTEAFF. The variable domain in full, completed from reference TRBV11-2 and TRBJ1-1, reads EAGVAQSPRYKIIEKRQSVAFWCNPISGHATLYWYQQILGQGPKLLIQFQNNGVVDDSQLPKDRFSAERLKGVDSTLKIQPAKLEDSAVYLCASSLSVGNTEAFFGQGTRLTVV.

As for this clone: Other DNA sequences in the sample encode the same CDR3. The V gene is TRBV9, the J gene TRBJ2-2; D is unclear. Trimming took 4 bases from V and 2 from J, leaving 3 bases between them. The CDR3 has 12 amino acids. Germline CDR1 is SGDLS and CDR2 is YYNGEE. Here the CDR3 reads CASSLNTGELFF. The CDR3 coding sequence is TGTGCCAGCAGCCTAAACACCGGGGAGCTGTTTTTT.

CDR3 residues: CATSRDRWTVEKLFF. CDR3 coding DNA: TGTGCCACCAGCAGAGATCGTTGGACGGTCGAAAAACTGTTTTTT. This chain links TRBV15 with TRBJ1-4; D not certain. This CDR3 comprises 15 residues. The V and J ends lost 0 bases and 8 bases respectively, with 13 bases between them. Germline V gives CDR1 LNHNV, CDR2 YYDKDF (reference sequence).

The chain has TRBV7-9 and TRBJ2-3; no clear D gene. Trimming shortened V by 3 bases and J by 2 bases, and 12 bases separated the two germline ends. The CDR3 has 15 residues. Germline assignment: CDR1 SEHNR and CDR2 FQNEAQ (reference sequence). The DNA of the CDR3 is TGTGCCAGCAGCTTTACGGCCAGCGACACAGATACGCAGTATTTT. Its protein is CASSFTASDTDTQYF.

The chain links TRBV2 to TRBJ1-5; D remains ambiguous. CDR3 length equals 16 residues. Germline V gene data show CDR1 as SNHLY and CDR2 as FYNNEI. V lost 2 bases to trimming and J lost 4 bases, with 15 bases between them. CDR3 sequence reads: CASSETRGGLNQPQHF. The DNA of the CDR3 is TGTGCCAGCAGTGAAACCCGGGGAGGGCTAAATCAGCCCCAGCATTTT. The whole variable domain, remainder taken from reference TRBV2 and TRBJ1-5, is EPEVTQTPSHQVTQMGQEVILRCVPISNHLYFYWYRQILGQKVEFLVSFYNNEISEKSEIFDDQFSVERPDGSNFTLKIRSTKLEDSAMYFCASSETRGGLNQPQHFGDGTRLSIL.

The chain is built from TRBV11-2 and TRBJ2-3, with D uncertain. With 5 bases removed from V and 0 bases from J, the gap between germline ends came to 6 bases. This CDR3 has 13 amino acids. Germline CDR1 reads SGHAT; CDR2 reads FQNNGV. DNA for the CDR3: TGTGCCAGCAGCGTGGACAGCACAGATACGCAGTATTTT. Encoded protein: CASSVDSTDTQYF. Full variable domain (rest looked up from reference TRBV11-2 and TRBJ2-3): EAGVAQSPRYKIIEKRQSVAFWCNPISGHATLYWYQQILGQGPKLLIQFQNNGVVDDSQLPKDRFSAERLKGVDSTLKIQPAKLEDSAVYLCASSVDSTDTQYFGPGTRLTVL.

The chain couples TRBV25-1 to TRBJ1-1; a possible D gene is TRBD1 (5 bases). Germline loops: CDR1 MGHDK, CDR2 SYGVNS. This CDR3 spans 14 amino acids. With 4 bases removed from V and 5 bases from J, the gap between germline ends came to 14 bases. The DNA of the CDR3 is TGTGCCAGCAGTGCCCCAGGGACGAGGACTGAAGCTTTCTTT. It specifies CASSAPGTRTEAFF.